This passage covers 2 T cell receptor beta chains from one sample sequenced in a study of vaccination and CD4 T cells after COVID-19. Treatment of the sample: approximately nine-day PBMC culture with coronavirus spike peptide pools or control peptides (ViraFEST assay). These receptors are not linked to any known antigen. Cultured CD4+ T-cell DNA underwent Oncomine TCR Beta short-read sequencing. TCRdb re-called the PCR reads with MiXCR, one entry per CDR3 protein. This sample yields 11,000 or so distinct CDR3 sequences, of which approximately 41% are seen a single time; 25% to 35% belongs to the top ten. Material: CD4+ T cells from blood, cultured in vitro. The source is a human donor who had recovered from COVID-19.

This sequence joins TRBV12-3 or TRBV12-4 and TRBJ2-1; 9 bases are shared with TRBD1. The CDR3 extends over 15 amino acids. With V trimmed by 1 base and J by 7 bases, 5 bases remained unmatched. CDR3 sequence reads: CASSLGQGDVNEQFF. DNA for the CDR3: TGTGCCAGCAGTTTAGGACAGGGGGACGTAAATGAGCAGTTCTTC.

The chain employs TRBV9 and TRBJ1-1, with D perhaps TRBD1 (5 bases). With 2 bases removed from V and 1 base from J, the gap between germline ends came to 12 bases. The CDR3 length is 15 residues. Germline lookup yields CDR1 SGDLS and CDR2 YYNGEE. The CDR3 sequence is CASSVLGGQNTEAFF. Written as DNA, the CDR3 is TGTGCCAGCAGCGTCCTGGGCGGACAGAACACTGAAGCTTTCTTT.